The source of this T cell receptor beta chain is a study of control samples from healthy donors and cancer patients. Trimming removed 5 bases from V and 8 bases from J; junction bases left unmatched: 11. The CDR3 sequence is 15 residues long. CDR1 and CDR2 (germline): ENHRY, SYGVKD. The assay was immunoSEQ multiplex PCR, and TCRdb's table has in-frame clones only and misses some. Of around 130,000 clones listed, around 92% were seen once; the top ten hold approximately 7.5%. The chain recombines TRBV10-3 with TRBJ2-1; the match to TRBD2 covers 8 bases. The sample taken for sequencing was PBMCs. The TCR comes from a man aged 45-65 years with head and neck cancer. CDR3 in amino acids: CAISTGGPSSDEQFF. In DNA form, the CDR3 reads TGTGCCATCAGTACGGGAGGGCCTTCTTCAGATGAGCAGTTCTTC.